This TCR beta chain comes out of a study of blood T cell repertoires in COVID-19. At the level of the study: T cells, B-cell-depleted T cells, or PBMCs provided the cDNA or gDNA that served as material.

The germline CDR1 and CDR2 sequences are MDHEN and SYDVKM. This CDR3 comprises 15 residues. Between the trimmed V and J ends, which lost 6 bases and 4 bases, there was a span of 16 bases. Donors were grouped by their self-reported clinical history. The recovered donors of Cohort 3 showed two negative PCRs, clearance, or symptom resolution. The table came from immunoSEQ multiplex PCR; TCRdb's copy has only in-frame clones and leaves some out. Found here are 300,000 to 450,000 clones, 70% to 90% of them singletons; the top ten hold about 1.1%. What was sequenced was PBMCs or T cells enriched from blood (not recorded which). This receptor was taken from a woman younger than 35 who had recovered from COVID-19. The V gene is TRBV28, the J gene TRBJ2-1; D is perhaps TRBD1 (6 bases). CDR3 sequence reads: CASRLGRGGYNEQFF. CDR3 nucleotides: TGTGCCAGCAGATTAGGCAGGGGCGGATACAATGAGCAGTTCTTC.